These T cell receptor beta chains were read from a single sample in a study of cytomegalovirus exposure and HLA in healthy donors. The repertoire was sequenced with immunoSEQ multiplex PCR; TCRdb's copy has only in-frame clones and lacks some. The profile covers 100,000 to 130,000 clones, with around 85% appearing a single time and 3% taken by the ten largest. Sequencing input: PBMCs. These receptors were obtained from a woman between 18 and 29 years old in good health and CMV-seronegative. Both conserved end residues are part of each CDR3. A D gene is named only where the DNA matches it firmly. Rows give clone size only sometimes, using once, few, many, or a class for an expanded clone.

j_call: TRBJ1-2; d_call: TRBD1; v_call: TRBV5-5; clone_size: .; cdr3_nt: TGTGCCAGCAGCTCCGACAGGGGGGCCTATGGCTACACCTTC; cdr3_aa: CASSSDRGAYGYTF
j_call: TRBJ1-4; d_call: .; v_call: TRBV30; clone_size: once; cdr3_nt: TGTGCCTGGAGGCCCCAGGGTCGTGAAAAACTGTTTTTT; cdr3_aa: CAWRPQGREKLFF
j_call: TRBJ2-2; d_call: .; v_call: TRBV5-1; clone_size: .; cdr3_nt: TGCGCCAGCAGCTTTGAGGGCGGGGAGCTGTTTTTT; cdr3_aa: CASSFEGGELFF
j_call: TRBJ1-1; d_call: .; v_call: TRBV2; clone_size: .; cdr3_nt: TGTGCCAGCAGTGGTACAGTTGCGAACACTGAAGCTTTCTTT; cdr3_aa: CASSGTVANTEAFF
j_call: TRBJ2-3; d_call: .; v_call: TRBV7-6; clone_size: .; cdr3_nt: TGTGCCAGCAGCCCTACTAGCACAGATACGCAGTATTTT; cdr3_aa: CASSPTSTDTQYF
j_call: TRBJ2-2; d_call: TRBD2; v_call: TRBV9; clone_size: .; cdr3_nt: TGTGCCAGCAGCGTCGGGACTAGCGGGGGCCTTTTCTACGGGGAGCTGTTTTTT; cdr3_aa: CASSVGTSGGLFYGELFF
j_call: TRBJ1-4; d_call: .; v_call: TRBV10-1; clone_size: .; cdr3_nt: TGCGCCATCGTAGCGGGGCGAGGAAATGAAAAACTGTTTTTT; cdr3_aa: CAIVAGRGNEKLFF
j_call: TRBJ2-6; d_call: TRBD1; v_call: TRBV6-1; clone_size: .; cdr3_nt: TGTGCCAGCAGTGAAGCGAGGAGACAGGGGCTTATTACTGGGGCCAACGTCCTGACTTTC; cdr3_aa: CASSEARRQGLITGANVLTF
j_call: TRBJ2-3; d_call: TRBD2; v_call: TRBV6-4; clone_size: .; cdr3_nt: TGTGCCAGCAGTGCAGGCGGGGGATTATTGGGCGATACGCAGTATTTT; cdr3_aa: CASSAGGGLLGDTQYF
j_call: TRBJ2-7; d_call: .; v_call: TRBV27; clone_size: once; cdr3_nt: TGTGCCAGCAGTTCCGCTCCAGGGTCGCAGTACTTC; cdr3_aa: CASSSAPGSQYF
j_call: TRBJ2-1; d_call: .; v_call: TRBV27; clone_size: .; cdr3_nt: TGTGCCAGCAGTTTATCTACAGGGTTCGATGAGCAGTTCTTC; cdr3_aa: CASSLSTGFDEQFF
j_call: TRBJ1-5; d_call: .; v_call: TRBV28; clone_size: .; cdr3_nt: TGTGCCAGCAGTTTATCACGCCTCGGAGGGGTTCCTCCAGGTCAGCCCCAGCATTTT; cdr3_aa: CASSLSRLGGVPPGQPQHF
j_call: TRBJ2-7; d_call: .; v_call: TRBV7-9; clone_size: .; cdr3_nt: TGTGCCAGCAGCTTAGTTGGCCTCAGCGACTCCTACGAGCAGTACTTC; cdr3_aa: CASSLVGLSDSYEQYF
j_call: TRBJ2-7; d_call: TRBD1; v_call: TRBV5-1; clone_size: .; cdr3_nt: TGCGCCAGCACCCCGCCGACAGGGGGCAGCTACGAGCAGTACTTC; cdr3_aa: CASTPPTGGSYEQYF
j_call: TRBJ1-1; d_call: .; v_call: TRBV20-1; clone_size: once; cdr3_nt: TGCAGTGCTAGTAGGGGGGGTGAAGCTTTCTTT; cdr3_aa: CSASRGGEAFF
j_call: TRBJ1-1; d_call: .; v_call: TRBV28; clone_size: .; cdr3_nt: TGTGCCAGCAGTTTATCGGGGATGAACACTGAAGCTTTCTTT; cdr3_aa: CASSLSGMNTEAFF
j_call: TRBJ2-2; d_call: TRBD1; v_call: TRBV7-7; clone_size: once; cdr3_nt: TGTGCCAGCAGCTTAGCAGGGACAGGGGGCCGCGGGGAGCTGTTTTTT; cdr3_aa: CASSLAGTGGRGELFF
j_call: TRBJ1-6; d_call: .; v_call: TRBV14; clone_size: .; cdr3_nt: TGTGCCAGCAGCCTTCGACAGCATTATAATTCACCCCTCCACTTT; cdr3_aa: CASSLRQHYNSPLHF
j_call: TRBJ1-4; d_call: TRBD1; v_call: TRBV9; clone_size: .; cdr3_nt: TGTGCCAGCAGCTCAGGGGGCGCTCCGGCGGCAAAACTGTTTTTT; cdr3_aa: CASSSGGAPAAKLFF
j_call: TRBJ2-1; d_call: .; v_call: TRBV13; clone_size: .; cdr3_nt: TGTGCCAGCAGGAGACTTCTGGATGAGCAGTTCTTC; cdr3_aa: CASRRLLDEQFF
j_call: TRBJ1-1; d_call: .; v_call: TRBV28; clone_size: .; cdr3_nt: TGTGCCAGCAGTCCGGACTGGTTCAACACTGAAGCTTTCTTT; cdr3_aa: CASSPDWFNTEAFF
j_call: TRBJ1-1; d_call: .; v_call: TRBV11-1; clone_size: .; cdr3_nt: TGTGCCAGCAGCTTAGCTTGGGGCAGAAACACTGAAGCTTTCTTT; cdr3_aa: CASSLAWGRNTEAFF
j_call: TRBJ1-5; d_call: .; v_call: TRBV10-2; clone_size: few; cdr3_nt: TGCGCCAGCAGTGAACTCGTCGGGACAAACAGCAATCAGCCCCAGCATTTT; cdr3_aa: CASSELVGTNSNQPQHF
j_call: TRBJ2-3; d_call: TRBD2; v_call: TRBV10-1; clone_size: .; cdr3_nt: TGCGCCAGCAGTGGGACTAGCGGGGGGCGCACAGATACGCAGTATTTT; cdr3_aa: CASSGTSGGRTDTQYF
j_call: TRBJ2-2; d_call: TRBD2; v_call: TRBV5-6; clone_size: .; cdr3_nt: TGTGCCAGCAGACCGACCGGGACTAGGACCGGGGAGCTGTTTTTT; cdr3_aa: CASRPTGTRTGELFF
j_call: TRBJ1-5; d_call: .; v_call: TRBV21-1; clone_size: .; cdr3_nt: TGTGCCAGCCCCCCCTGGCAGGGGGACAATCAGCCCCAGCATTTT; cdr3_aa: CASPPWQGDNQPQHF
j_call: TRBJ2-7; d_call: TRBD2; v_call: TRBV2; clone_size: .; cdr3_nt: TGTGCCAGCAGAGCTGGGACTAGCGGGATCTACGAGCAGTACTTC; cdr3_aa: CASRAGTSGIYEQYF
j_call: TRBJ2-7; d_call: .; v_call: TRBV20-1; clone_size: .; cdr3_nt: TGCAGTGTGGACTCGTACGAGCAGTACTTC; cdr3_aa: CSVDSYEQYF
j_call: TRBJ1-5; d_call: .; v_call: TRBV6-5; clone_size: few; cdr3_nt: TGTGCCAGCAGTGCGGGGACGGATAATCAGCCCCAGCATTTT; cdr3_aa: CASSAGTDNQPQHF
j_call: TRBJ2-3; d_call: .; v_call: TRBV28; clone_size: .; cdr3_nt: TGTGCCAGCAGCTCATACCACACCACAGATACGCAGTATTTT; cdr3_aa: CASSSYHTTDTQYF
j_call: TRBJ2-5; d_call: TRBD2; v_call: TRBV28; clone_size: .; cdr3_nt: TGTGCCAGCAGTTCCTTGGGGGGGTGGCAGCAAGAGACCCAGTACTTC; cdr3_aa: CASSSLGGWQQETQYF
j_call: TRBJ1-2; d_call: .; v_call: TRBV7-9; clone_size: .; cdr3_nt: TGTGCCAGCAGCGGAAAGAGGGCGGACAGCTATGGCTACACCTTC; cdr3_aa: CASSGKRADSYGYTF
j_call: TRBJ2-7; d_call: TRBD2; v_call: TRBV7-9; clone_size: .; cdr3_nt: TGTGCCAGCAGCTTAGGTCCAGCGGGGGCTCATGGTTTAGACTACGAGCAGTACTTC; cdr3_aa: CASSLGPAGAHGLDYEQYF
j_call: TRBJ2-3; d_call: TRBD1; v_call: TRBV5-1; clone_size: .; cdr3_nt: TGCGCCAGCAGCATTGGACAGGGTCCAGATACGCAGTATTTT; cdr3_aa: CASSIGQGPDTQYF
j_call: TRBJ1-2; d_call: .; v_call: TRBV6-1; clone_size: once; cdr3_nt: TGTGCCAGCAGGATGTGGGGGGATCGGGGCTACACCTTC; cdr3_aa: CASRMWGDRGYTF
j_call: TRBJ1-5; d_call: .; v_call: TRBV30; clone_size: .; cdr3_nt: TGTGCCTGCCGGACAGACGGGGATCAGCCCCAGCATTTT; cdr3_aa: CACRTDGDQPQHF
j_call: TRBJ1-1; d_call: .; v_call: TRBV10-2; clone_size: few; cdr3_nt: TGCGCCAGTACGGGTGGTCGTAACACTGAAGCTTTCTTT; cdr3_aa: CASTGGRNTEAFF
j_call: TRBJ2-7; d_call: .; v_call: TRBV4-1; clone_size: few; cdr3_nt: TGCGCCAGCAGCCAAGAAGGGAGTGCGGGGGCAACCTACGAGCAGTACTTC; cdr3_aa: CASSQEGSAGATYEQYF